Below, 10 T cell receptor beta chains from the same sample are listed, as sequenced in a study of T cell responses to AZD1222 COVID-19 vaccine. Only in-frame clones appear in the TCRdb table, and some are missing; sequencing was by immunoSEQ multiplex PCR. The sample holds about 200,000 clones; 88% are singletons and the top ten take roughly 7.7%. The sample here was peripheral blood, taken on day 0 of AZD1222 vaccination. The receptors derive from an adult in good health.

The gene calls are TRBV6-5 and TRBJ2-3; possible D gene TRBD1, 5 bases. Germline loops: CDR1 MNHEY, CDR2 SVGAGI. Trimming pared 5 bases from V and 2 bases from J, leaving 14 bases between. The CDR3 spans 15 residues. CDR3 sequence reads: CASSQGRLLTDTQYF. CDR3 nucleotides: TGTGCCAGCAGTCAGGGCAGGCTCCTCACAGATACGCAGTATTTT.

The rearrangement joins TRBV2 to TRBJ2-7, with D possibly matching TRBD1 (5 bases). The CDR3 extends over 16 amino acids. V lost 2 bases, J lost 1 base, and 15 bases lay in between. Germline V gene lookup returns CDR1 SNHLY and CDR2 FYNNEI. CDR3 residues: CASSELRIDSSYEQYF. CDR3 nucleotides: TGTGCCAGCAGTGAATTAAGGATAGACAGTTCCTACGAGCAGTACTTC.

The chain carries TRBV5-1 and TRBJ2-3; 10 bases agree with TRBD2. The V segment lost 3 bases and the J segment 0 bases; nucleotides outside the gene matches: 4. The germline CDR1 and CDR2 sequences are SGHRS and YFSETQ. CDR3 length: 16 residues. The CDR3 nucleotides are TGCGCCAGCAGCTCTCAAGCGGGGGGGAGCACAGATACGCAGTATTTT. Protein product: CASSSQAGGSTDTQYF.

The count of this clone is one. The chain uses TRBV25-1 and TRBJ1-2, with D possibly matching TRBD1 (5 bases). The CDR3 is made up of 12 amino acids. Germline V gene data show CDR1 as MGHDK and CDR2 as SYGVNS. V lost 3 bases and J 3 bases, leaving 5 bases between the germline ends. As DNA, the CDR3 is TGTGCCAGCAGTGAGGGGGACTATGGCTACACCTTC. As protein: CASSEGDYGYTF.

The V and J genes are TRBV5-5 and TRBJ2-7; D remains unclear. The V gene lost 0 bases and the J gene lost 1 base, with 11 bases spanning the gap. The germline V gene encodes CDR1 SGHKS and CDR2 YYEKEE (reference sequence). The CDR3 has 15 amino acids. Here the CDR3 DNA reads TGTGCCAGCAGCTTGGGGAACGCCCCATCCTACGAGCAGTACTTC. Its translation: CASSLGNAPSYEQYF.

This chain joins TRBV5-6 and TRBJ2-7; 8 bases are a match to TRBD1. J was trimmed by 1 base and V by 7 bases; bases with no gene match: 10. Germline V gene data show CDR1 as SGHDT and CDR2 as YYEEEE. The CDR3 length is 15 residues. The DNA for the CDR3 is TGTGCCAGCTCTGGGGTGCACAGGGGGTCCTACGAGCAGTACTTC. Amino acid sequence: CASSGVHRGSYEQYF. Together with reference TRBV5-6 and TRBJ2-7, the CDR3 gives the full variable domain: DAGVTQSPTHLIKTRGQQVTLRCSPKSGHDTVSWYQQALGQGPQFIFQYYEEEERQRGNFPDRFSGHQFPNYSSELNVNALLLGDSALYLCASSGVHRGSYEQYFGPGTRLTVT.

Written as DNA, the CDR3 is TGTGCCAGCAGCCAACAGGACAGGGCGTCGTGGGGCTACACCTTC. Its translation is CASSQQDRASWGYTF. The genes are TRBV3-1 (or the pseudogene TRBV3-2) and TRBJ1-2; 8 bases are a match to TRBD1. V was pared by 2 bases and J by 8 bases, with 10 bases of the junction left unmatched. CDR1 LGHDT and CDR2 YNNKEL come from the germline V gene (reference sequence). The CDR3 contains 15 residues.

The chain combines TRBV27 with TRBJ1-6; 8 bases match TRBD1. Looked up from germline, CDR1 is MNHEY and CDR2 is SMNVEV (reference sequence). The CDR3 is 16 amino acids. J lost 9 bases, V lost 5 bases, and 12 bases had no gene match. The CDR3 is CASSPGGAGGSSPLHF. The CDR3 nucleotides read TGTGCCAGCAGTCCTGGGGGGGCAGGGGGCTCTTCACCCCTCCACTTT.

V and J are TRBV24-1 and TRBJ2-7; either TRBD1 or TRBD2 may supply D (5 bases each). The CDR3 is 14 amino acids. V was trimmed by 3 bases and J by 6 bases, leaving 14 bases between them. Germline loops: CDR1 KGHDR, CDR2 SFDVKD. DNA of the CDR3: TGTGCCACCAGTGATCCCAGGACCGGGGCCGAGCAGTACTTC. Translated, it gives CATSDPRTGAEQYF.

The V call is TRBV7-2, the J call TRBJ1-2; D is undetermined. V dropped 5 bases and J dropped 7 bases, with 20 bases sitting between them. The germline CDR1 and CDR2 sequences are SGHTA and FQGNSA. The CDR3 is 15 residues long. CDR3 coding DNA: TGTGCCAGCAGCCCAGCAGTGGGCGTCACGGGTGGCTACACCTTC. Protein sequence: CASSPAVGVTGGYTF.